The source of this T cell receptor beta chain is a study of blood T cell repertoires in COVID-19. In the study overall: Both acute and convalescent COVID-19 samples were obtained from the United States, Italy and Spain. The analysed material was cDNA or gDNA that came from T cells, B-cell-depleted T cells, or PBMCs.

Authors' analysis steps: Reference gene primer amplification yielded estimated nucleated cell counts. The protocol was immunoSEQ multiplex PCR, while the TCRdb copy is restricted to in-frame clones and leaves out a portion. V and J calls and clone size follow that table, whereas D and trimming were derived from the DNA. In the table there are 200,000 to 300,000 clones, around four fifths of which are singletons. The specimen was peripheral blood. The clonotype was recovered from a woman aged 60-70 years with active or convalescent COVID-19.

CDR3 sequence reads: CASRVGGPFYNEQFF. In DNA form, the CDR3 reads TGTGCCAGTCGCGTCGGGGGGCCATTCTACAATGAGCAGTTCTTC. V gene TRBV19 combines with J gene TRBJ2-1; D is perhaps TRBD2 (7 bases). The CDR3 length is 15 residues. Trimming removed 8 bases from V and 3 bases from J, with 17 bases in between. Germline V gene data show CDR1 as LNHDA and CDR2 as SQIVND (reference sequence).